The 25 T cell receptor beta chains below come from one sample, sequenced in a study of T cells in Graves' hyperthyroidism and ophthalmopathy. Using RNA transcripts as the source, TCR beta CDR3 regions were amplified. The HTBI primer set drove a first-round RT-PCR of the TCR CDR3. TCRdb analysed the multiplex PCR reads with MiXCR anew, one entry per CDR3 protein. The table has about 380,000 distinct CDR3 sequences, roughly 13% seen once; the top ten hold less than 25%. The sequenced sample consisted of blood. These receptors originate from a man under 40 with Graves' hyperthyroidism that later progressed to Graves' ophthalmopathy.

The J gene is TRBJ2-7, the V gene TRBV28; D remains unclear. V shed 5 bases and J shed 2 bases, with 13 bases lying between them. Germline values: CDR1 MDHEN, CDR2 SYDVKM. The length of the CDR3 is 14 residues. CDR3 DNA sequence: TGTGCCAGCAGTACCACAATGGATACCTACGAGCAGTACTTC. Its protein is CASSTTMDTYEQYF. The complete variable domain, with remaining parts taken from reference TRBV28 and TRBJ2-7, reads DVKVTQSSRYLVKRTGEKVFLECVQDMDHENMFWYRQDPGLGLRLIYFSYDVKMKEKGDIPEGYSVSREKKERFSLILESASTNQTSMYLCASSTTMDTYEQYFGPGTRLTVT.

This clonotype has at least ten counts. The rearrangement links TRBV24-1 to TRBJ2-1, with 8 bases identical to TRBD2. This CDR3 comprises 18 residues. The junction had 10 bases not matched to a gene; V was cut back by 2 bases and J by 2 bases. Germline V gene sequence: CDR1 KGHDR, CDR2 SFDVKD. DNA for the CDR3: TGTGCCACCAGTGATTCGTCGGGAGTAGCGGGGACCTACAATGAGCAGTTCTTC. It is translated as CATSDSSGVAGTYNEQFF.

The genes are TRBV27 and TRBJ1-6; tentatively, D is TRBD1 (5 bases). The CDR3 sequence is 13 residues long. Germline assignment: CDR1 MNHEY and CDR2 SMNVEV (reference sequence). The germline V and J ends were trimmed by 4 bases and 7 bases, with 8 bases remaining between them. Here the CDR3 reads CASSSGSNSPLHF. The CDR3 DNA is TGTGCCAGCAGTTCAGGGTCCAATTCACCCCTCCACTTT.

The chain is built from TRBV10-1 and TRBJ1-4, with 9 nucleotides matching TRBD1. In germline, CDR1 is WNHNN, CDR2 SYGVQD (reference sequence). Trimming removed 4 bases from V and 8 bases from J; junction bases left unmatched: 5. The length of the CDR3 is 14 residues. The CDR3 DNA reads as TGCGCCAGCAGTGCGGGACAGGGTTGGGAAAAACTGTTTTTT. Its translation: CASSAGQGWEKLFF.

The chain recombines TRBV10-2 with TRBJ2-2; no firm D call. The germline V gene has CDR1 WSHSY and CDR2 SAAADI. Between the trimmed V and J ends, which lost 3 bases and 5 bases, there was a span of 7 bases. The CDR3 is made up of 13 amino acids. This chain's CDR3 is CASSEGWTGELFF. The CDR3 bases are TGCGCCAGCAGTGAAGGATGGACCGGGGAGCTGTTTTTT.

The rearrangement links TRBV4-1 to TRBJ2-7, with D perhaps TRBD1 (5 bases). The germline CDR1 and CDR2 sequences are MGHRA and YSYEKL. The germline V and J ends were trimmed by 2 bases and 6 bases, with 11 bases remaining between them. The CDR3 has 13 residues. The chain's CDR3 is CASSQTLDSEQYF. CDR3 in DNA: TGCGCCAGCAGCCAAACGTTAGACAGCGAGCAGTACTTC.

At least ten counts were recorded for this clonotype. The chain couples TRBV28 to TRBJ1-1; D is unclear. Germline V gene sequence: CDR1 MDHEN, CDR2 SYDVKM. This CDR3 is 14 amino acids long. Trimming left V 5 bases short and J 4 bases short, with 14 bases between. The CDR3 spells CASSPRTVATEAFF. The DNA for the CDR3 is TGTGCCAGCAGTCCCAGGACTGTGGCCACTGAAGCTTTCTTT.

The chain's CDR3 is CASSRVLLETQYF. Written as DNA, the CDR3 is TGCGCCAGCAGCCGGGTCCTATTGGAGACCCAGTACTTC. The V and J genes are TRBV4-1 and TRBJ2-5; D call uncertain. The CDR3 has 13 residues. Germline CDR1 MGHRA, CDR2 YSYEKL. Trimming stripped 4 bases from V and 5 bases from J, with 11 bases between.

The chain joins TRBV9 to TRBJ2-6, with 7 bases aligning to TRBD2. V was clipped by 4 bases and J by 4 bases; unmatched bases: 8. Germline loops: CDR1 SGDLS, CDR2 YYNGEE. CDR3 length: 16 residues. The CDR3 sequence: CASSPREGSGANVLTF. In nucleotides, the CDR3 is TGTGCCAGCAGCCCCAGGGAGGGGTCCGGGGCCAACGTCCTGACTTTC. Using reference TRBV9 and TRBJ2-6 for the parts outside the CDR3, the full variable domain is DSGVTQTPKHLITATGQRVTLRCSPRSGDLSVYWYQQSLDQGLQFLIQYYNGEERAKGNILERFSAQQFPDLHSELNLSSLELGDSALYFCASSPREGSGANVLTFGAGSRLTVL.

This clonotype came up many times. The rearrangement uses TRBV11-2 and TRBJ2-7, with D unclear. The V end was cut by 4 bases, the J end by 4 bases, with 11 bases between. This CDR3 contains 13 residues. Germline CDR1 is SGHAT and CDR2 is FQNNGV. The CDR3 reads CASSSGWAYEQYF. CDR3 DNA: TGTGCCAGCAGCTCCGGGTGGGCTTACGAGCAGTACTTC.

The chain uses TRBV6-9 and TRBJ2-1, with 8 nucleotides matching TRBD1. CDR1 and CDR2 from the germline V gene are MNHGY and SVAAGI. Trimming cost V 7 bases and J 12 bases; bases outside gene matches: 17. This CDR3 is 15 amino acids long. The CDR3 sequence is CASTSTDRVGIGQFF. The CDR3 nucleotides read TGTGCCAGCACTTCGACGGACAGGGTAGGAATCGGGCAGTTCTTC.

This clonotype has a count of ten or more. The rearrangement uses TRBV12-3 or TRBV12-4 and TRBJ2-3; TRBD1 might be the D (5 bases). The V end lost 6 bases, the J end lost 2 bases, and 12 bases lay between the germline ends. The CDR3 sequence is 14 residues long. This CDR3 is CASRDRQYTDTQYF. The CDR3 DNA reads TGTGCCAGCAGGGACCGACAGTACACAGATACGCAGTATTTT.

This sequence joins TRBV19 and TRBJ1-1; unclear D gene. In germline, CDR1 is LNHDA, CDR2 SQIVND (reference sequence). V lost 3 bases, J lost 3 bases, and 8 bases lay in between. There are 13 residues in the CDR3. CDR3 in amino acids: CASSMVGYTEAFF. DNA of the CDR3: TGTGCCAGTAGTATGGTTGGGTACACTGAAGCTTTCTTT.

The chain joins TRBV5-6 to TRBJ1-4; TRBD1 matches at 7 bases. The ends lost 1 base at V and 4 bases at J; junction bases unmatched: 7. This CDR3 contains 16 residues. CDR1 and CDR2 from the germline V gene are SGHDT and YYEEEE. Here the CDR3 DNA reads TGTGCCAGCAGCTTGTTTTGGGACAGCAATAATGAAAAACTGTTTTTT. This codes for CASSLFWDSNNEKLFF.

This clonotype was counted a few times. The chain joins TRBV3-1 to TRBJ2-4; D may be TRBD1 or TRBD2 (6 bases each). V was clipped by 3 bases and J by 1 base, with 16 bases between them. The CDR3 totals 17 residues. Germline V CDR1 and CDR2: LGHDT, YNNKEL (reference sequence). CDR3: CASSHRGGYSAKNIQYF. CDR3 nucleotide sequence: TGTGCCAGCAGCCACAGGGGAGGTTATTCGGCCAAAAACATTCAGTACTTC. The full variable domain, rest sourced from reference TRBV3-1 and TRBJ2-4, is DTAVSQTPKYLVTQMGNDKSIKCEQNLGHDTMYWYKQDSKKFLKIMFSYNNKELIINETVPNRFSPKSPDKAHLNLHINSLELGDSAVYFCASSHRGGYSAKNIQYFGAGTRLSVL.

In this sample, this clonotype turned up a few times. The chain combines TRBV5-1 with TRBJ1-1; no reliable D call. CDR3 size: 14 residues. In germline, CDR1 is SGHRS, CDR2 YFSETQ. The V end was cut by 1 base, the J end by 0 bases, with 7 bases between. CDR3 loop: CASSLMSVNTEAFF. In DNA form, the CDR3 reads TGCGCCAGCAGCTTGATGAGTGTGAACACTGAAGCTTTCTTT.

The rearrangement joins TRBV12-3 or TRBV12-4 to TRBJ1-5; the match to TRBD1 covers 8 bases. This CDR3 comprises 15 residues. The V and J ends lost 6 bases and 6 bases, in that order; junction bases with no gene match: 10. The CDR3 nucleotides read TGTGCCAGCAGGTCCGGGACAGGTTATGCTCAGCCCCAGCATTTT. This translates into CASRSGTGYAQPQHF.

In the case of this clonotype: A much larger clone differs from this one at a single base, so this may be a read error. The J gene is TRBJ2-1, the V gene TRBV7-9; 7 bases agree with TRBD2. There are 16 residues in the CDR3. Per the germline V gene, CDR1 is SEHNR and CDR2 is FQNEAQ (reference sequence). CDR3 coding DNA: TGTGCCTGCAGCCCACCGGGACTACTAAAGTACAATGAGCAGTTCTTC. Amino acid sequence: CACSPPGLLKYNEQFF. The whole variable domain, remainder taken from reference TRBV7-9 and TRBJ2-1, is DTGVSQNPRHKITKRGQNVTFRCDPISEHNRLYWYRQTLGQGPEFLTYFQNEAQLEKSRLLSDRFSAERPKGSFSTLEIQRTEQGDSAMYLCACSPPGLLKYNEQFFGPGTRLTVL.

This clonotype was picked up many times. This chain links TRBV7-3 with TRBJ2-7; D is unresolved. The CDR3 extends over 13 amino acids. Germline-derived CDR1 and CDR2 are SGHTA and FQGTGA. The V end was cut by 2 bases, the J end by 5 bases, with 10 bases between. CDR3 amino acids: CASSLGWGHEQYF. CDR3 nucleotide sequence: TGTGCCAGCAGCTTAGGGTGGGGTCACGAGCAGTACTTC.

This clonotype showed up just a few times. The chain joins TRBV12-5 to TRBJ1-3; D is uncertain. This CDR3 is built from 15 residues. Trimming pared 0 bases from V and 2 bases from J, leaving 8 bases between. Germline assignment: CDR1 LGHNT and CDR2 FRNRAP. CDR3 DNA: TGTGCTAGTGGTTTGGTACTGGTCACTGGAAACACCATATATTTT. Its protein is CASGLVLVTGNTIYF.

At least ten counts were recorded for this clonotype. The rearrangement joins TRBV3-1 to TRBJ2-1; 16 nucleotides match TRBD2. The V gene's germline CDR1 is LGHDT and CDR2 YNNKEL (reference sequence). Unmatched junction bases numbered 7, after V lost 3 bases and J lost 5 bases. This CDR3 is 18 amino acids long. CDR3 protein: CASSQAGLAGGQDNEQFF. The DNA of the CDR3 is TGTGCCAGCAGCCAGGCGGGACTAGCGGGGGGGCAGGACAATGAGCAGTTCTTC.

The chain recombines TRBV29-1 with TRBJ1-2, with 7 bases that match TRBD1. The J segment lost 7 bases and the V segment lost 7 bases, leaving 18 bases of the junction unmatched. This CDR3 contains 15 residues. Germline values: CDR1 SQVTM, CDR2 ANQGSEA. This chain's CDR3 is CSANKYRGSVGGYTF. As DNA, the CDR3 is TGCAGCGCAAACAAATACAGGGGTAGCGTTGGTGGCTACACCTTC.

This clonotype has a handful of counts. The rearrangement uses TRBV24-1 and TRBJ2-3; D may match TRBD1 or TRBD2 (5 bases each). CDR3 length equals 15 residues. V was trimmed by 1 base and J by 6 bases, leaving 13 bases between them. Germline V gives CDR1 KGHDR, CDR2 SFDVKD. CDR3 in DNA: TGTGCCACCAGTGATTTCGGGGATTGGGGCGATACGCAGTATTTT. It is translated as CATSDFGDWGDTQYF.

This clonotype was observed many times. The V call is TRBV11-2, the J call TRBJ1-2; no reliable D call. The germline gives CDR1 SGHAT, CDR2 FQNNGV. The CDR3 loop spans 15 amino acids. Trimming left V 3 bases short and J 4 bases short, with 15 bases between. Here the CDR3 reads CASSLEPSSFYGYTF. CDR3 nucleotides: TGTGCCAGCAGCTTGGAGCCCTCCTCCTTCTATGGCTACACCTTC. Using reference TRBV11-2 and TRBJ1-2 for the parts outside the CDR3, the full variable domain is EAGVAQSPRYKIIEKRQSVAFWCNPISGHATLYWYQQILGQGPKLLIQFQNNGVVDDSQLPKDRFSAERLKGVDSTLKIQPAKLEDSAVYLCASSLEPSSFYGYTFGSGTRLTVV.

CDR3 coding DNA: TGTGCCAGCAGTAATCAAGTTGGGGGGCTAGGAAACACCATATATTTT. Amino acids: CASSNQVGGLGNTIYF. The genes are TRBV2 and TRBJ1-3; TRBD1 is a possible D gene (6 bases). This CDR3 region has 16 residues. The V end lost 5 bases, the J end lost 4 bases, and 18 bases lay between the germline ends. Per the germline V gene, CDR1 is SNHLY and CDR2 is FYNNEI.